Below are 27 T cell receptor beta chains sequenced from a single sample in a study of shared clonotypes between healthy human individuals. CD8 cells regarded as naive lacked CD45RO, were positively chosen for CCR7, and omitted terminally differentiated effector memory CD45RA+ cells. Measured with immunoSEQ multiplex PCR; TCRdb has only the in-frame clones, and not every one. This sample has around 2,000,000 clones, with over 85% found just once. The source material was naive CD8+ T cells sorted from blood. The receptors here all came from a man aged 18 to 29 in good health.

The V call is TRBV15, the J call TRBJ2-1; D not certain. Looked up from germline, CDR1 is LNHNV and CDR2 is YYDKDF (reference sequence). The CDR3 length is 16 residues. V was cut by 0 bases and J by 7 bases, with 16 bases left in between. As DNA, the CDR3 is TGTGCCACCAGCAGAGATATGGACGAAGGATGGAATGAGCAGTTCTTC. Encoded protein: CATSRDMDEGWNEQFF. The complete variable domain, with remaining parts taken from reference TRBV15 and TRBJ2-1, reads DAMVIQNPRYQVTQFGKPVTLSCSQTLNHNVMYWYQQKSSQAPKLLFHYYDKDFNNEADTPDNFQSRRPNTSFCFLDIRSPGLGDTAMYLCATSRDMDEGWNEQFFGPGTRLTVL.

The V and J genes are TRBV7-9 and TRBJ2-7, with D possibly TRBD2 on 5 matching bases. This CDR3 comprises 13 residues. The germline CDR1 and CDR2 sequences are SEHNR and FQNEAQ (reference sequence). Trimming removed 0 bases from V and 5 bases from J, with 8 bases in between. The DNA for the CDR3 is TGTGCCAGCAGCTTAGCGAGGGAAGACGAGCAGTACTTC. Residues: CASSLAREDEQYF. The complete variable domain, with remaining parts taken from reference TRBV7-9 and TRBJ2-7, reads DTGVSQNPRHKITKRGQNVTFRCDPISEHNRLYWYRQTLGQGPEFLTYFQNEAQLEKSRLLSDRFSAERPKGSFSTLEIQRTEQGDSAMYLCASSLAREDEQYFGPGTRLTVT.

The rearrangement links TRBV28 to TRBJ2-2, with a weak D call TRBD2 (6 bases). Looked up from germline, CDR1 is MDHEN and CDR2 is SYDVKM. The CDR3 has 14 residues. The V end was cut by 3 bases, the J end by 9 bases, with 14 bases between. The CDR3 here is CASSFFAGNRELFF. CDR3 coding DNA: TGTGCCAGCAGTTTTTTTGCGGGGAACCGGGAGCTGTTTTTT.

The gene calls are TRBV11-2 and TRBJ2-5, with 10 positions matching TRBD2. CDR1 is SGHAT and CDR2 is FQNNGV in the germline V gene. The CDR3 runs to 17 residues. V shed 2 bases, J shed 2 bases, and the junction held 8 bases outside the gene matches. In DNA form, the CDR3 reads TGTGCCAGCAGCTTATTCCGGACTAGCGGTTCACAAGAGACCCAGTACTTC. Protein: CASSLFRTSGSQETQYF.

This clone has a single count. Additional DNA sequences in this sample encode the identical CDR3. The chain couples TRBV7-9 to TRBJ1-1; no firm D call. CDR1 SEHNR and CDR2 FQNEAQ come from the germline V gene (reference sequence). The CDR3 consists of 13 residues. The ends were cut back, 0 bases at V and 0 bases at J, with 2 bases in the middle. DNA for the CDR3: TGTGCCAGCAGCTTAGCTATGAACACTGAAGCTTTCTTT. Translating gives CASSLAMNTEAFF.

This clone was detected once. The identical CDR3 is also encoded by other nucleotide sequences in the sample. The chain is built from TRBV28 and TRBJ2-1; the match to TRBD2 covers 10 bases. Germline CDR1 is MDHEN and CDR2 is SYDVKM. Trimming removed 5 bases from V and 5 bases from J; junction bases left unmatched: 3. The CDR3 runs to 14 residues. DNA of the CDR3: TGTGCCAGCAGTCTAGCGGGAGAGAACAATGAGCAGTTCTTC. It yields the protein CASSLAGENNEQFF.

The chain joins TRBV6-6 to TRBJ2-7, with 10 bases matching TRBD2. The V and J ends lost 0 bases and 5 bases, in that order; junction bases with no gene match: 7. This CDR3 comprises 16 residues. The germline CDR1 and CDR2 sequences are MNHNY and SVGAGI (reference sequence). The CDR3 DNA reads TGTGCCAGCAGTTACTCGTTCGCTAGCGGGAGTAACGAGCAGTACTTC. It translates to CASSYSFASGSNEQYF.

As for this clone: The same CDR3 can be traced to other DNA sequences in this sample. The CDR3 is CASSYSPEAGELFF. In DNA, the CDR3 is TGTGCCAGCAGTTACTCCCCAGAAGCCGGGGAGCTGTTTTTT. The chain has TRBV6-5 and TRBJ2-2; no definite D call. The CDR3 contains 14 residues. Deletions cut 0 bases from V and 6 bases from J, with 8 bases between. Per the germline V gene, CDR1 is MNHEY and CDR2 is SVGAGI.

V is TRBV7-9 and J is TRBJ2-7, with D unresolved. Deletions cut 1 base from V and 7 bases from J, with 11 bases between. CDR1 SEHNR and CDR2 FQNEAQ come from the germline V gene (reference sequence). The CDR3 is 13 residues long. CDR3 amino acids: CASSLGPRVEQYF. For the CDR3, the DNA is TGTGCCAGCAGCTTAGGGCCACGGGTTGAGCAGTACTTC.

In this sample, this clone turned up once. The gene calls are TRBV28 and TRBJ2-3; the D gene is possibly TRBD1 (5 bases). The ends were cut back, 3 bases at V and 3 bases at J, with 10 bases in the middle. This CDR3 region has 14 residues. Germline V gene lookup returns CDR1 MDHEN and CDR2 SYDVKM. CDR3 amino acids: CASSFLGETDTQYF. The DNA of the CDR3 is TGTGCCAGCAGTTTCCTAGGGGAAACAGATACGCAGTATTTT. The full variable domain, rest sourced from reference TRBV28 and TRBJ2-3, is DVKVTQSSRYLVKRTGEKVFLECVQDMDHENMFWYRQDPGLGLRLIYFSYDVKMKEKGDIPEGYSVSREKKERFSLILESASTNQTSMYLCASSFLGETDTQYFGPGTRLTVL.

On this clone: Other nucleotide sequences in the sample specify the same CDR3. CDR3 bases: TGTGCCAGCAGCCCCGGAGGGATTCAGCCCCAGCATTTT. Protein: CASSPGGIQPQHF. The V call is TRBV5-6, the J call TRBJ1-5; D not certain. Trimming cost V 4 bases and J 6 bases, with 11 bases left between them. This CDR3 has 13 residues. Germline values: CDR1 SGHDT, CDR2 YYEEEE.

The chain is built from TRBV6-6 and TRBJ2-2, with TRBD2 as a possible D gene (5 bases). Germline CDR1 and CDR2: MNHNY and SVGAGI (reference sequence). This CDR3 region has 13 residues. V was pared by 7 bases and J by 1 base, with 7 bases between. The CDR3 region has the DNA TGTGCCAGCAACGAGGGGAACACCGGGGAGCTGTTTTTT. Protein sequence: CASNEGNTGELFF.

The chain combines TRBV27 with TRBJ2-1; 9 positions agree with TRBD1. The V gene end was trimmed by 2 bases and the J gene end by 5 bases; junction bases not matched to a gene: 4. The germline V gene has CDR1 MNHEY and CDR2 SMNVEV (reference sequence). The CDR3 has 15 amino acids. The CDR3 nucleotides are TGTGCCAGCAGTTTAGGACAGGGGATCAACAATGAGCAGTTCTTC. This sequence encodes CASSLGQGINNEQFF.

The genes are TRBV4-3 and TRBJ2-1, with a weak D call TRBD2 (6 bases). The CDR3 is made up of 18 amino acids. The ends were cut back, 1 base at V and 3 bases at J, with 19 bases in the middle. Germline lookup yields CDR1 LGHNA and CDR2 YSLEER. The CDR3 protein is CASSQGGWASVIYNEQFF. Written as DNA, the CDR3 is TGCGCCAGCAGCCAAGGAGGCTGGGCTAGCGTTATCTACAATGAGCAGTTCTTC.

This sequence joins TRBV27 and TRBJ2-7, with TRBD2 identical over 10 bases. In germline, CDR1 is MNHEY, CDR2 SMNVEV (reference sequence). V lost 5 bases, J lost 0 bases, and 10 bases stayed unmatched. The CDR3 loop spans 17 amino acids. The CDR3 DNA reads as TGTGCCAGCAGTATTCTTTCTAGCGGGGGTAGCTCCTACGAGCAGTACTTC. This translates into CASSILSSGGSSYEQYF.

CDR3 DNA: TGCAGCGACGGACAGGGCACTGAAGCTTTCTTT. Translated: CSDGQGTEAFF. This chain joins TRBV29-1 and TRBJ1-1; TRBD1 matches at 8 bases. Germline V lookup: CDR1 SQVTM, CDR2 ANQGSEA. The trim removed 7 bases at V and 4 bases at J, leaving 2 bases unmatched. CDR3 length: 11 residues. The full variable domain, completed using reference TRBV29-1 and TRBJ1-1, is SAVISQKPSRDICQRGTSLTIQCQVDSQVTMMFWYRQQPGQSLTLIATANQGSEATYESGFVIDKFPISRPNLTFSTLTVSNMSPEDSSIYLCSDGQGTEAFFGQGTRLTVV.

This clone was observed a few times. The same CDR3 also results from other DNA sequences found in this sample. This chain links TRBV5-6 with TRBJ2-7, with D unresolved. Looked up from germline, CDR1 is SGHDT and CDR2 is YYEEEE. This CDR3 comprises 11 residues. Trimming shortened V by 1 base and J by 6 bases, and 5 bases separated the two germline ends. CDR3 coding DNA: TGTGCCAGCAGCTTGTACGGCGAGCAGTACTTC. Protein: CASSLYGEQYF.

The V gene is TRBV5-1, the J gene TRBJ1-5, with no clear D. The V and J ends lost 5 bases and 11 bases respectively, with 5 bases between them. This CDR3 comprises 9 residues. Germline V gene data show CDR1 as SGHRS and CDR2 as YFSETQ. CDR3: CASSPSQHF. As DNA, the CDR3 is TGCGCCAGCAGTCCCTCCCAGCATTTT.

The V and J genes are TRBV7-9 and TRBJ1-2, with a tentative D call TRBD1 (6 bases). The V end lost 4 bases, the J end lost 0 bases, and 15 bases lay between the germline ends. In germline, CDR1 is SEHNR, CDR2 FQNEAQ (reference sequence). The CDR3 is made up of 16 amino acids. CDR3 nucleotide sequence: TGTGCCAGCAGCTCTTCCTCGGGGGCCCCTAACTATGGCTACACCTTC. This sequence encodes CASSSSSGAPNYGYTF.

V is TRBV2 and J is TRBJ1-2, with D possibly TRBD1 on 5 matching bases. The CDR3 is 15 residues long. CDR1 is SNHLY and CDR2 is FYNNEI in the germline V gene. The V end lost 0 bases, the J end lost 3 bases, and 11 bases lay between the germline ends. CDR3 coding DNA: TGTGCCAGCAGTGAAGCCCCCAGGGTCGACTATGGCTACACCTTC. Its translation: CASSEAPRVDYGYTF.

A single count supports this clone. Other DNA sequences in the same sample also yield this CDR3. The chain is built from TRBV7-8 and TRBJ2-7, with a possible D match to TRBD2 (6 bases). The ends were cut back, 9 bases at V and 0 bases at J, with 12 bases in the middle. Germline V lookup: CDR1 SGHVS, CDR2 FQNEAQ. This CDR3 region has 13 residues. CDR3 DNA: TGTGCCAGTAGCGGTGACAGCTCCTACGAGCAGTACTTC. This translates into CASSGDSSYEQYF.

The chain carries TRBV28 and TRBJ2-3, with 10 bases fitting TRBD2. The CDR3 is 14 residues long. Trimming took 8 bases from V and 4 from J; bases not matched to a gene: 6. Germline CDR1 is MDHEN and CDR2 is SYDVKM. CDR3 in DNA: TGTGCCAGCGGAGCGGGAGGGGAGGCAGATACGCAGTATTTT. Protein: CASGAGGEADTQYF.

The chain carries TRBV7-2 and TRBJ2-2; 8 nucleotides match TRBD2. The CDR3 is 18 amino acids. Germline-derived CDR1 and CDR2 are SGHTA and FQGNSA. J lost 4 bases, V lost 6 bases, and 16 bases had no gene match. In nucleotides, the CDR3 is TGTGCCAGCAGTGAAACCCCTTGGCGGGAGGAAACCACCGGGGAGCTGTTTTTT. Translating it yields CASSETPWREETTGELFF.

The CDR3 DNA reads as TGTGCCAGCAGCCCGGAGAGGCGGGAGACCCAGTACTTC. Its translation: CASSPERRETQYF. This sequence joins TRBV13 and TRBJ2-5, with D uncertain. The CDR3 has 13 residues. Per germline, CDR1 PRHDT and CDR2 FYEKMQ (reference sequence). Trimming left V 5 bases short and J 5 bases short, with 12 bases between. Full variable domain (rest looked up from reference TRBV13 and TRBJ2-5): AAGVIQSPRHLIKEKRETATLKCYPIPRHDTVYWYQQGPGQDPQFLISFYEKMQSDKGSIPDRFSAQQFSDYHSELNMSSLELGDSALYFCASSPERRETQYFGPGTRLLVL.

This chain uses TRBV30 with TRBJ2-3; D is undetermined. Germline values: CDR1 GTSNPN, CDR2 SVGIG (reference sequence). V was shortened by 1 base and J by 0 bases, with 14 bases between the two germline ends. CDR3 size: 16 residues. CDR3 DNA: TGTGCCTGGAGTGGCTCGGCGGCCTCTAGCACAGATACGCAGTATTTT. It specifies CAWSGSAASSTDTQYF.

The chain employs TRBV10-3 and TRBJ2-3; D ambiguous. The CDR3 runs 15 residues. The V gene's germline CDR1 is ENHRY and CDR2 SYGVKD. V was shortened by 10 bases and J by 6 bases, with 23 bases between the two germline ends. CDR3 amino acids: CATLDQDHRRDTQYF. CDR3 nucleotides: TGTGCCACCCTAGACCAGGATCACCGAAGGGATACGCAGTATTTT.

The CDR3 is CATRDQGINEKLFF. CDR3 coding DNA: TGTGCCACCAGGGACCAGGGGATAAATGAAAAACTGTTTTTT. The J gene is TRBJ1-4, the V gene TRBV15; tentatively, D is TRBD1 (6 bases). This CDR3 is 14 amino acids long. The ends were cut back, 6 bases at V and 5 bases at J, with 13 bases in the middle. Germline-derived CDR1 and CDR2 are LNHNV and YYDKDF (reference sequence).